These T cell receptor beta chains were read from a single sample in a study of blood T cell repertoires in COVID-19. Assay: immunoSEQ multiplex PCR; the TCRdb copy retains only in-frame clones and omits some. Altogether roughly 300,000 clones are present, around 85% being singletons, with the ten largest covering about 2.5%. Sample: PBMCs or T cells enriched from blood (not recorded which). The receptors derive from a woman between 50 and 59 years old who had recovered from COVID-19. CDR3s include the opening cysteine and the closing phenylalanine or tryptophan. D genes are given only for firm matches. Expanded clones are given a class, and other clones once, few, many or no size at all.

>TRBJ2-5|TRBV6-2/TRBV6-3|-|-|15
TGTGCCAGCAGTTATAATAGCGTTGGGGGGGAGACCCAGTACTTC
CASSYNSVGGETQYF
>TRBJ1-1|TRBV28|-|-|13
TGTGCCAGCAGTTTCGAGGGGAGGCCTGAAGCTTTCTTT
CASSFEGRPEAFF
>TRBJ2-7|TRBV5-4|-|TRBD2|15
TGTGCCAGCAGCTCAAGACTAGCGGGGACCTACGAGCAGTACTTC
CASSSRLAGTYEQYF
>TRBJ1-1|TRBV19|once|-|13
TGTGCCAGTAGTATAGATATTCGTTCTGAAGCTTTCTTT
CASSIDIRSEAFF
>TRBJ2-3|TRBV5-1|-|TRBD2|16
TGCGCCAGCAGCGACTTGACTAGCGGTAGCACAGATACGCAGTATTTT
CASSDLTSGSTDTQYF
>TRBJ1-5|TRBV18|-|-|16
TGTGCCAGCTCATCAAATGGGCAGGGTAGCAATCAGCCCCAGCATTTT
CASSSNGQGSNQPQHF
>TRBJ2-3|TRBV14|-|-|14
TGTGCCAGCAGCGGAGGGCTCGTCACAGATACGCAGTATTTT
CASSGGLVTDTQYF
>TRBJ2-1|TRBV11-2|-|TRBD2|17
TGTGCCAGCAGCTTACTAGCGGGGGGTTCGGCCTACAATGAGCAGTTCTTC
CASSLLAGGSAYNEQFF
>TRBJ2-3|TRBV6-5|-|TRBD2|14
TGTGCCAGCAATCCGGGACTAGTAACAGATACGCAGTATTTT
CASNPGLVTDTQYF
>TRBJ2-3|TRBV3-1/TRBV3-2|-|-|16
TGTGCCAGCAGCCAAGGGGCAGGGGCTCGCACAGATACGCAGTATTTT
CASSQGAGARTDTQYF
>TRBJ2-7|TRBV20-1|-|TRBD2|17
TGCAGTGCTAGTTCCAGCGGGGGGGTACTAAGTCAAGACGAGCAGTACTTC
CSASSSGGVLSQDEQYF
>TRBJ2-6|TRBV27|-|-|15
TGTGCCAGCAGCAACAGGGCATCCGGGGCCAACGTCCTGACTTTC
CASSNRASGANVLTF
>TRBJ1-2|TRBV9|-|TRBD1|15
TGTGCCAGCAGCTTGACAGGGGGCGCCGACTATGGCTACACCTTC
CASSLTGGADYGYTF
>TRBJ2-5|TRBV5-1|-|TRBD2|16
TGCGCCAGCAGCTTGGGACTAGCGGGGGGGTCAGAGACCCAGTACTTC
CASSLGLAGGSETQYF
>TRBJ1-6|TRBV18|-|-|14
TGTGCCAGCTCACCACCCGGGTCTACTTCACCCCTCCACTTT
CASSPPGSTSPLHF
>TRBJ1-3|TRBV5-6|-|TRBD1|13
TGTGCCAGCAGCTTAGGGGGCGGAAACACCATATATTTT
CASSLGGGNTIYF
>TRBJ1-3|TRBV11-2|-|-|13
TGTGCCAGCAGTCCCCCAGGATCAAACACCATATATTTT
CASSPPGSNTIYF
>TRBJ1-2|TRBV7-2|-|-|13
TGTGCCAGCAGCTTAGACAGGACCTATGGCTACACCTTC
CASSLDRTYGYTF
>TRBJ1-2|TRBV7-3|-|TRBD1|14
TGTGCCAGCAGCCTACAGGGGGACGGCTATGGCTACACCTTC
CASSLQGDGYGYTF
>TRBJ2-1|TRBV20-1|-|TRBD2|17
TGCAGTGCTAGTGCCCTCCCGGGACTAGCGGGGAGCAATGAGCAGTTCTTC
CSASALPGLAGSNEQFF
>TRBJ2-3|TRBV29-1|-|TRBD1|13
TGCAGCGTTGCGGACAGGGCTAGGGATACGCAGTATTTT
CSVADRARDTQYF
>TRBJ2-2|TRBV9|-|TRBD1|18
TGTGCCAGCAGCGTAGGGGACAGGGGGATCTCGGACACCGGGGAGCTGTTTTTT
CASSVGDRGISDTGELFF
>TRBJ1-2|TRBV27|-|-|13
TGTGCCAGCAGTTTTTCGGCTAACTATGGCTACACCTTC
CASSFSANYGYTF
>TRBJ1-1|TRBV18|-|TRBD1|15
TGTGCCAGCTCACACGCCATAGACAGGGCCCTTGAAGCTTTCTTT
CASSHAIDRALEAFF
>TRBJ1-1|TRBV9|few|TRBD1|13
TGTGCCAGCAGCGTAGAGGGGACAGCTGAAGCTTTCTTT
CASSVEGTAEAFF
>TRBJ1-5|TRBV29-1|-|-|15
TGCAGCGTTGGGTCAGGGTCTGGTAGCAATCAGCCCCAGCATTTT
CSVGSGSGSNQPQHF
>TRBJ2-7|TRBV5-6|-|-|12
TGTGCCAGCAGCGACAGCTCCTACGAGCAGTACTTC
CASSDSSYEQYF
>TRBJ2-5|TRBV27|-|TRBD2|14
TGTGCCACAAAGACTAGCGGGACCCAAGAGACCCAGTACTTC
CATKTSGTQETQYF
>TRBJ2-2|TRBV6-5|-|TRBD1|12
TGTGCCAGCAGAGACAGGGCCGGGGAGCTGTTTTTT
CASRDRAGELFF
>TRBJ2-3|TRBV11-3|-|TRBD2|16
TGTGCCAGCAGCGCCCGGACTAGCAGGCACACAGATACGCAGTATTTT
CASSARTSRHTDTQYF
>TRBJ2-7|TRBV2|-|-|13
TGTGCCAGCAGTGCCCACATCTCCTACGAGCAGTACTTC
CASSAHISYEQYF
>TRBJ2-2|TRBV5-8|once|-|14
TGTGCCAGCAGCTTGACAGAGAACACCGGGGAGCTGTTTTTT
CASSLTENTGELFF
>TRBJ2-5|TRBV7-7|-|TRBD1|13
TGTGCCAGCAGTCGACAGGGGCAAGAGACCCAGTACTTC
CASSRQGQETQYF
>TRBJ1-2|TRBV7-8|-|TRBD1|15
TGTGCCAGCAGCTTAGCGCCACAGGGGGGGTATGGCTACACCTTC
CASSLAPQGGYGYTF
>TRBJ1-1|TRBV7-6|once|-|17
TGTGCCAGCAGCGCAACCGGGACATTCTTCCTGAACACTGAAGCTTTCTTT
CASSATGTFFLNTEAFF
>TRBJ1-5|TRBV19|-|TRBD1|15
TGTGCCAGTAGTCCCCGGACAGGGGTCAGTCAGCCCCAGCATTTT
CASSPRTGVSQPQHF
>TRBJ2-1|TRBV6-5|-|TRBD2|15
TGTGCCAGCAGTTACGCTAGCGGGAAATACAATGAGCAGTTCTTC
CASSYASGKYNEQFF